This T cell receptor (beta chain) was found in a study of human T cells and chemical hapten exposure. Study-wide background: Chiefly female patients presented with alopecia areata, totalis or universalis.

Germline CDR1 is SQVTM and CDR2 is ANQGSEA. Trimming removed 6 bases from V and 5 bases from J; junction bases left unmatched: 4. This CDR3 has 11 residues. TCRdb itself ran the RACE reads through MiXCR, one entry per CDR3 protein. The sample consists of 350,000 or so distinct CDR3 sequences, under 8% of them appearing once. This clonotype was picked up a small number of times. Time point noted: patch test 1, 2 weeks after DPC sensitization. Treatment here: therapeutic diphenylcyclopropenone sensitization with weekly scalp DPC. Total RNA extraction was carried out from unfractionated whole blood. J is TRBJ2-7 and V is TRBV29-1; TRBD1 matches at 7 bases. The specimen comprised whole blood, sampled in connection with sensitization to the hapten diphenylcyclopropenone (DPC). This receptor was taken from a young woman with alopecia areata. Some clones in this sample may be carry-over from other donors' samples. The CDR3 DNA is TGCAGCGTAGAGACAGGGAACGAGCAGTACTTC. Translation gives CSVETGNEQYF.